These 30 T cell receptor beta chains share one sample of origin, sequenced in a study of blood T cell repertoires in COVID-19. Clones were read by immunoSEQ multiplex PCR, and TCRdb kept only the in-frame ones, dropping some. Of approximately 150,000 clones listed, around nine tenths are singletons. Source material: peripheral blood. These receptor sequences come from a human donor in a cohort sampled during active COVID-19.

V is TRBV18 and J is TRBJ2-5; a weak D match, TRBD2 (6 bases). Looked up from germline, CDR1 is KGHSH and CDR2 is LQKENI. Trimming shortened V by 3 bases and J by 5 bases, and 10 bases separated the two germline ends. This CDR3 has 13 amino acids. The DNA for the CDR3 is TGTGCCAGCTCACCCGGCGGGATGGAGACCCAGTACTTC. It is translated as CASSPGGMETQYF.

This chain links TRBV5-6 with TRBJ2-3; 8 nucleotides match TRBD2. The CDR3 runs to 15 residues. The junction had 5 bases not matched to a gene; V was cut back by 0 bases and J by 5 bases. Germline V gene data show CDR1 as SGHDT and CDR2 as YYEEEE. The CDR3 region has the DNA TGTGCCAGCAGCTTGGTTGCCGGGGGGGTAGATACGCAGTATTTT. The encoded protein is CASSLVAGGVDTQYF.

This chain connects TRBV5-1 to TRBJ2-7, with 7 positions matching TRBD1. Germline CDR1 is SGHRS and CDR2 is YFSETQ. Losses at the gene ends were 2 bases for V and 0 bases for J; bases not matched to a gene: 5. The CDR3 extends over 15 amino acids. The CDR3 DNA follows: TGCGCCAGCAGCTTTGGACAGGTCCCCTCCTACGAGCAGTACTTC. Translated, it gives CASSFGQVPSYEQYF. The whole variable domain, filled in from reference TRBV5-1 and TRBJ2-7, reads KAGVTQTPRYLIKTRGQQVTLSCSPISGHRSVSWYQQTPGQGLQFLFEYFSETQRNKGNFPGRFSGRQFSNSRSEMNVSTLELGDSALYLCASSFGQVPSYEQYFGPGTRLTVT.

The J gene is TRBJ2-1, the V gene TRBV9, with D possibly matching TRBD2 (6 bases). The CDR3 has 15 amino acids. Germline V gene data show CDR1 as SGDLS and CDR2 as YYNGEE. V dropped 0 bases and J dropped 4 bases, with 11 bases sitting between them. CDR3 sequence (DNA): TGTGCCAGCAGCGTAGCTACCGGGGGTTACAATGAGCAGTTCTTC. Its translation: CASSVATGGYNEQFF.

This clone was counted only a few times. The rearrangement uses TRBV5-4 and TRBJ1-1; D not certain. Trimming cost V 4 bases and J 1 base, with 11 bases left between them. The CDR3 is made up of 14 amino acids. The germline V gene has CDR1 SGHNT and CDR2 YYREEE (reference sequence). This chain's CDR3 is CASSPYGRNTEAFF. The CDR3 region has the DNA TGTGCCAGCAGCCCCTACGGGAGGAACACTGAAGCTTTCTTT.

In DNA form, the CDR3 reads TGCGCCAGCAGCCAAGCCGCAGGGAGGGACCCGTACAATGAGCAGTTCTTC. Protein product: CASSQAAGRDPYNEQFF. The chain links TRBV4-1 to TRBJ2-1; 7 bases line up with TRBD2. V gave up 1 base and J gave up 4 bases; unmatched junction bases: 10. The CDR3 has 17 amino acids. The germline V gene encodes CDR1 MGHRA and CDR2 YSYEKL.

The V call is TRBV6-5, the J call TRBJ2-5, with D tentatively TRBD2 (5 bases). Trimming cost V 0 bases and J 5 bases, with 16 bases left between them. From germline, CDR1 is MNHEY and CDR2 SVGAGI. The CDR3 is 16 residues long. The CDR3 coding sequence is TGTGCCAGCAGTTACTCGATTAGGGAGATGCAGGAGACCCAGTACTTC. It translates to CASSYSIREMQETQYF.

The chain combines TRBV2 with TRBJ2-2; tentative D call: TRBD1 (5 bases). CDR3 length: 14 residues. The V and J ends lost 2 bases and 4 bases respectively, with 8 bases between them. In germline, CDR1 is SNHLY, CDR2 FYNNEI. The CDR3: CASSESRGTGELFF. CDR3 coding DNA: TGTGCCAGCAGTGAATCAAGGGGCACCGGGGAGCTGTTTTTT.

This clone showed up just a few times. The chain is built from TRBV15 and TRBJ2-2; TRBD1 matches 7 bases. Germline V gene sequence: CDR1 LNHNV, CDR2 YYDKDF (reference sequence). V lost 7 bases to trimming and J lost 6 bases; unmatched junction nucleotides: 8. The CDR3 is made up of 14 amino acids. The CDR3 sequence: CATKVDRTSGELFF. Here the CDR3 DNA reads TGTGCCACCAAAGTGGACAGGACCTCCGGGGAGCTGTTTTTT.

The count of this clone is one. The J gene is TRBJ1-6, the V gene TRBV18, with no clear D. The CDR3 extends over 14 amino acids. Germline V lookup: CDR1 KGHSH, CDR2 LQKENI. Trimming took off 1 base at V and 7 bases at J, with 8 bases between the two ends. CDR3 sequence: CASSPLGENSPLHF. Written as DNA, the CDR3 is TGTGCCAGCTCACCACTCGGGGAGAATTCACCCCTCCACTTT.

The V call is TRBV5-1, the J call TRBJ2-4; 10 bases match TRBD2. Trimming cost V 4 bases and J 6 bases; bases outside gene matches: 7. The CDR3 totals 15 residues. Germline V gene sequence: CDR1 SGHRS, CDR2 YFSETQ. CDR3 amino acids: CASSASGGAGNIQYF. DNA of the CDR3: TGCGCCAGCAGCGCCAGCGGGGGGGCCGGAAACATTCAGTACTTC. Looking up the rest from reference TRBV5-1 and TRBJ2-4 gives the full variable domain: KAGVTQTPRYLIKTRGQQVTLSCSPISGHRSVSWYQQTPGQGLQFLFEYFSETQRNKGNFPGRFSGRQFSNSRSEMNVSTLELGDSALYLCASSASGGAGNIQYFGAGTRLSVL.

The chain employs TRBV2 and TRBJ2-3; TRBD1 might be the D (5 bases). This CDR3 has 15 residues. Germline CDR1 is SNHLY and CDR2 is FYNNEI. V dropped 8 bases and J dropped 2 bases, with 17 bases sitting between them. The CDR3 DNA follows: TGTGCCAGCTCATCTCGGACACCACTCACAGATACGCAGTATTTT. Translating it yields CASSSRTPLTDTQYF.

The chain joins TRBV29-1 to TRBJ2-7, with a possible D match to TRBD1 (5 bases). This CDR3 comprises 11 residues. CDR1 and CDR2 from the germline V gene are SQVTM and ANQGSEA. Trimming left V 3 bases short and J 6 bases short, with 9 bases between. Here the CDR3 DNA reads TGCAGCGTTGACAGGGTCGGCGAGCAGTACTTC. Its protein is CSVDRVGEQYF.

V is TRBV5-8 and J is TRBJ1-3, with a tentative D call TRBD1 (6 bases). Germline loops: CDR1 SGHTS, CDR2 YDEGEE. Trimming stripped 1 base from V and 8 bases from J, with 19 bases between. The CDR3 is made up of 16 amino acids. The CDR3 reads CASSLRTVTFVYTIYF. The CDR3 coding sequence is TGTGCCAGCAGCTTGAGGACAGTAACCTTTGTATACACCATATATTTT.

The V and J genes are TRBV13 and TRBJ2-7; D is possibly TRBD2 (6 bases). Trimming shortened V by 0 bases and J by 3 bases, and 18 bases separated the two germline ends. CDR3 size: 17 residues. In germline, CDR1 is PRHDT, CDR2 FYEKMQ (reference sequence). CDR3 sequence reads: CASSLGGRNTNFYEQYF. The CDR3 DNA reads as TGTGCCAGCAGCTTAGGCGGGAGAAATACCAATTTCTACGAGCAGTACTTC. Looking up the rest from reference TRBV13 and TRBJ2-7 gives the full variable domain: AAGVIQSPRHLIKEKRETATLKCYPIPRHDTVYWYQQGPGQDPQFLISFYEKMQSDKGSIPDRFSAQQFSDYHSELNMSSLELGDSALYFCASSLGGRNTNFYEQYFGPGTRLTVT.

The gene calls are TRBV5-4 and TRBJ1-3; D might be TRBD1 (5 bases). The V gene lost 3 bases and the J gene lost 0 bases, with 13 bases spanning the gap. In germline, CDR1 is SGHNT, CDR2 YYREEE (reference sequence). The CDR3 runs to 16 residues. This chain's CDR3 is CASSSAQGYSGNTIYF. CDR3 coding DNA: TGTGCCAGCAGCTCCGCTCAGGGTTACTCTGGAAACACCATATATTTT. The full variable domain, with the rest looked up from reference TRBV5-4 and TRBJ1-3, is ETGVTQSPTHLIKTRGQQVTLRCSSQSGHNTVSWYQQALGQGPQFIFQYYREEENGRGNFPPRFSGLQFPNYSSELNVNALELDDSALYLCASSSAQGYSGNTIYFGEGSWLTVV.

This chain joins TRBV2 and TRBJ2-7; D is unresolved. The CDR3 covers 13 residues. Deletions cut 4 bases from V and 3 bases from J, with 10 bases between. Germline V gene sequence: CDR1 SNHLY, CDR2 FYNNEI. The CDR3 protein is CASSVIPNYEQYF. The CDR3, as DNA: TGTGCCAGCAGTGTGATCCCTAACTACGAGCAGTACTTC.

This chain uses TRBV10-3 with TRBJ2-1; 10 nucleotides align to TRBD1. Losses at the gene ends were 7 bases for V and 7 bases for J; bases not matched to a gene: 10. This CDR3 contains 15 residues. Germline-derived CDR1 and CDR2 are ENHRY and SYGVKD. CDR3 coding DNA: TGTGCCATCACGGCCGGGACAGGGGAATTGAATGAGCAGTTCTTC. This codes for CAITAGTGELNEQFF.

The CDR3 nucleotides read TGTGCCAGCTCACCAATTCGCGGGGGGGCCCAAGAGACCCAGTACTTC. Amino acid sequence: CASSPIRGGAQETQYF. The rearrangement joins TRBV18 to TRBJ2-5; 9 bases align to TRBD2. The CDR3 extends over 16 amino acids. Germline CDR1 is KGHSH and CDR2 is LQKENI. V trimming: 2 bases; J trimming: 1 base; junction bases outside the gene matches: 5.

The CDR3 bases are TGCAGTGCCCTGGGCTTTGGGACCCAGTACTTC. The encoded protein is CSALGFGTQYF. V usage is TRBV20-1 and J usage is TRBJ2-5, with D hard to call. Per the germline V gene, CDR1 is DFQATT and CDR2 is SNEGSKA (reference sequence). The V and J ends lost 6 bases and 7 bases respectively, with 12 bases between them. CDR3 length equals 11 residues.

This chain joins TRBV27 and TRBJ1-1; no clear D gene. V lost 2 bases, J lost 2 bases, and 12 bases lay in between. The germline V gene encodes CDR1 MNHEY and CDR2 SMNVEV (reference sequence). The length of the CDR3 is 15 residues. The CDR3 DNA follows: TGTGCCAGCAGTTTAACCTTCCTCCTAAACACTGAAGCTTTCTTT. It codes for CASSLTFLLNTEAFF.

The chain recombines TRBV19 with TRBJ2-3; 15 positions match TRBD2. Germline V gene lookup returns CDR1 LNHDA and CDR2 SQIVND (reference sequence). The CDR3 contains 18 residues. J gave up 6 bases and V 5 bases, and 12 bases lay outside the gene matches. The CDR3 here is CASSYTTGTSGGSDTQYF. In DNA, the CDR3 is TGTGCCAGTAGTTACACCACGGGGACTAGCGGGGGGTCCGATACGCAGTATTTT.

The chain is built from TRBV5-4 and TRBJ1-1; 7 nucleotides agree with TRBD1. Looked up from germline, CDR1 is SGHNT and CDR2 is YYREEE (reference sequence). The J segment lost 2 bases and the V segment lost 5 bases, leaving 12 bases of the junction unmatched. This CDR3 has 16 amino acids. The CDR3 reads CASRPSRDRRNTEAFF. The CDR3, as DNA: TGTGCCAGCAGACCGAGCCGGGACAGACGAAACACTGAAGCTTTCTTT.

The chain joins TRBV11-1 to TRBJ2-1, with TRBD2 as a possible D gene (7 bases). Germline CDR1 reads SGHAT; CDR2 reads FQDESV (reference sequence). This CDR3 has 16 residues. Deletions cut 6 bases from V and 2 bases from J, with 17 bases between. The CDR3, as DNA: TGTGCCAGCAGGCGAGGGCCGGGGGGCGCCTACAATGAGCAGTTCTTC. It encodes CASRRGPGGAYNEQFF.

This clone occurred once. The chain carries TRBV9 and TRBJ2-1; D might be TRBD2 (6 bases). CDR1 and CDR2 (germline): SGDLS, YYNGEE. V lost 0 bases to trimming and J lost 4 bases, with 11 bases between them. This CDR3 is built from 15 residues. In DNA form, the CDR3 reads TGTGCCAGCAGCGTAGTTGCTAGCGATTACAATGAGCAGTTCTTC. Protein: CASSVVASDYNEQFF.

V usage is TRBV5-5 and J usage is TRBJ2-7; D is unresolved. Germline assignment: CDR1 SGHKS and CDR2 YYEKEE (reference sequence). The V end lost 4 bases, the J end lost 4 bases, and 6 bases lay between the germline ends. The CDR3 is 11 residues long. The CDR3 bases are TGTGCCAGCAGCCTGACTTACGAGCAGTACTTC. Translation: CASSLTYEQYF. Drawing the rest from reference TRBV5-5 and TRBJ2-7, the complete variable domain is DAGVTQSPTHLIKTRGQQVTLRCSPISGHKSVSWYQQVLGQGPQFIFQYYEKEERGRGNFPDRFSARQFPNYSSELNVNALLLGDSALYLCASSLTYEQYFGPGTRLTVT.

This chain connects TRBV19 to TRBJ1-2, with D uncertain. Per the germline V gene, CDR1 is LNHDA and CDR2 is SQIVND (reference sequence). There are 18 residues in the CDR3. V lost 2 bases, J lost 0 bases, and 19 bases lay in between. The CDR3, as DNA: TGTGCCAGTAGTATAAGTTCCTCGGTCCTCTTGCCTAACTATGGCTACACCTTC. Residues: CASSISSSVLLPNYGYTF.

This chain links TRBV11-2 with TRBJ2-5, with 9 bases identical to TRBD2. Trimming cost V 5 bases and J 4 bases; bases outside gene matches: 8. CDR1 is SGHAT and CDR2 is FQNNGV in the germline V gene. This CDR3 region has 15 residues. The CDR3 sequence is CASSLSAGGPETQYF. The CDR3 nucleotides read TGTGCCAGCAGCCTTTCGGCGGGGGGGCCAGAGACCCAGTACTTC.

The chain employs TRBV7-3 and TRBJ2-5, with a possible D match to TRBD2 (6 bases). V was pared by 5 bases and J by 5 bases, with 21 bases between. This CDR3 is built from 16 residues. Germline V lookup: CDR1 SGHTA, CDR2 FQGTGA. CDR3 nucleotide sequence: TGTGCCAGCAGCCCGCTTGGAGCGGGTGGCCAGGAGACCCAGTACTTC. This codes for CASSPLGAGGQETQYF.

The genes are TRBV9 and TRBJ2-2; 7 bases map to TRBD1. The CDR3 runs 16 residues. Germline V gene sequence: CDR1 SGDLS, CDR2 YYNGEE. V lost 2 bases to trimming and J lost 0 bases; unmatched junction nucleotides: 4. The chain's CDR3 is CASSVRGGPNTGELFF. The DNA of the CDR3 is TGTGCCAGCAGCGTTCGAGGGGGCCCGAACACCGGGGAGCTGTTTTTT.